These 30 T cell receptor beta chains originate from one sample sequenced in a study of cytomegalovirus exposure and HLA in healthy donors. Both 60 Vbeta primers and 13 Jbeta primers went into the PCR. Libraries were prepared by immunoSEQ multiplex PCR; TCRdb keeps only in-frame clonotypes and omits some of them. The sample lists under 200,000 clones, 70% to 80% occurring once. Sequencing input: PBMCs. These receptors all come from a man aged 35 to 55 in good health and CMV-seronegative.

The rearrangement joins TRBV15 to TRBJ2-5; 8 nucleotides line up with TRBD2. Germline loops: CDR1 LNHNV, CDR2 YYDKDF (reference sequence). Trimming cost V 0 bases and J 7 bases; bases outside gene matches: 4. The CDR3 is 14 amino acids. The CDR3 nucleotides read TGTGCCACCAGCAGAGAGCGGGGGGCTGGGACCCAGTACTTC. It specifies CATSRERGAGTQYF. The complete variable domain, with remaining parts taken from reference TRBV15 and TRBJ2-5, reads DAMVIQNPRYQVTQFGKPVTLSCSQTLNHNVMYWYQQKSSQAPKLLFHYYDKDFNNEADTPDNFQSRRPNTSFCFLDIRSPGLGDTAMYLCATSRERGAGTQYFGPGTRLLVL.

This clone was seen once. The chain joins TRBV5-1 to TRBJ1-5; the D is unclear. This CDR3 is 15 amino acids long. V lost 4 bases to trimming and J lost 1 base, with 12 bases between them. CDR1 SGHRS and CDR2 YFSETQ come from the germline V gene. In nucleotides, the CDR3 is TGCGCCAGCAGCCTAGGCGAGTCAAGCAATCAGCCCCAGCATTTT. Residues: CASSLGESSNQPQHF.

Here the CDR3 DNA reads TGTGCCAGCAGCTTAGGATCCGGTTTCGAGCAGTACTTC. It yields the protein CASSLGSGFEQYF. The rearrangement joins TRBV11-2 to TRBJ2-7; D call uncertain. With 1 base removed from V and 6 bases from J, the gap between germline ends came to 10 bases. This CDR3 contains 13 residues. In germline, CDR1 is SGHAT, CDR2 FQNNGV. Full variable domain (missing parts from reference TRBV11-2 and TRBJ2-7): EAGVAQSPRYKIIEKRQSVAFWCNPISGHATLYWYQQILGQGPKLLIQFQNNGVVDDSQLPKDRFSAERLKGVDSTLKIQPAKLEDSAVYLCASSLGSGFEQYFGPGTRLTVT.

V is TRBV21-1 and J is TRBJ1-5; the table gives TRBD1 as D, unverified against the DNA. TRBV21-1 is flagged as a pseudogene. The length of the CDR3 is 18 residues. CDR3 loop: CASSNGDSPTFSNQPQHF. Here the CDR3 DNA reads TGTGCCAGCAGCAACGGAGACAGCCCTACATTTAGCAATCAGCCCCAGCATTTT.

The CDR3 spells CASSPRTEYEQYF. The CDR3 bases are TGTGCCAGCAGCCCCAGGACAGAATACGAGCAGTACTTC. The V and J genes are TRBV5-6 and TRBJ2-5, with D tentatively TRBD1 (6 bases). The end of the DNA fits TRBJ2-7 better, so the J call may be wrong. CDR1 SGHDT and CDR2 YYEEEE come from the germline V gene. CDR3 length equals 13 residues.

This rearrangement joins TRBV2 to TRBJ1-1; D might be TRBD1 (5 bases). Germline V gives CDR1 SNHLY, CDR2 FYNNEI. Trimming removed 6 bases at V and 0 bases at J, with 17 bases between. This CDR3 is built from 16 residues. The CDR3 spells CASRVPRGGLNTEAFF. The CDR3 region has the DNA TGTGCCAGCAGGGTACCCCGGGGGGGGTTGAACACTGAAGCTTTCTTT.

This sequence joins TRBV5-1 and TRBJ2-7; 9 nucleotides agree with TRBD2. V was pared by 7 bases and J by 5 bases, with 4 bases of the junction left unmatched. CDR3 length: 12 residues. Germline lookup yields CDR1 SGHRS and CDR2 YFSETQ. CDR3 in DNA: TGCGCCAGCGCGGGGGGGAGCCACGAGCAGTACTTC. Translated, it gives CASAGGSHEQYF.

This clone was found a few times. The gene calls are TRBV6-5 and TRBJ2-6; tentative D call: TRBD1 (6 bases). The V gene's germline CDR1 is MNHEY and CDR2 SVGAGI. The CDR3 has 15 residues. With 7 bases removed from V and 0 bases from J, the gap between germline ends came to 10 bases. DNA for the CDR3: TGTGCCAGCACCCCAGGGGCCTCTGGGGCCAACGTCCTGACTTTC. Amino acids: CASTPGASGANVLTF.

In its sample, this clone was seen once. J is TRBJ2-3 and V is TRBV7-2; TRBD1 matches at 7 bases. This CDR3 has 18 amino acids. The V and J ends lost 5 bases and 0 bases, in that order; junction bases with no gene match: 14. Germline V gives CDR1 SGHTA, CDR2 FQGNSA. The CDR3 here is CASSLPEVRGLSTDTQYF. As DNA, the CDR3 is TGTGCCAGCAGCCTGCCCGAGGTGAGGGGGCTGAGCACAGATACGCAGTATTTT.

The chain carries TRBV19 and TRBJ2-3; 7 bases are shared with TRBD2. Germline CDR1 LNHDA, CDR2 SQIVND (reference sequence). Trimming took 3 bases from V and 3 from J; bases not matched to a gene: 9. The CDR3 is 16 amino acids. CDR3 DNA: TGTGCCAGTAGTATCGATCGTGGTAGCGGGACAGATACGCAGTATTTT. Translated, it gives CASSIDRGSGTDTQYF.

This chain links TRBV10-1 with TRBJ2-1, with 7 bases lining up with TRBD1. Germline-derived CDR1 and CDR2 are WNHNN and SYGVQD (reference sequence). This CDR3 is built from 17 residues. The V gene end was trimmed by 2 bases and the J gene end by 1 base; junction bases not matched to a gene: 8. The CDR3 DNA reads as TGCGCCAGCAGTGAGAAAAGGACAGGCGAATCCTACAATGAGCAGTTCTTC. It yields the protein CASSEKRTGESYNEQFF.

This clone was observed a handful of times. V is TRBV6-6 and J is TRBJ2-7; 11 bases are shared with TRBD2. After removal of 8 bases from V and 5 bases from J, the junction contained 8 bases not matched to a gene. This CDR3 comprises 14 residues. The germline V gene encodes CDR1 MNHNY and CDR2 SVGAGI (reference sequence). CDR3 sequence (DNA): TGTGCCAGCTGCTGGACTAGCGGGCGGAACGAGCAGTACTTC. Protein product: CASCWTSGRNEQYF.

This sequence joins TRBV5-1 and TRBJ1-5, with D maybe TRBD1 (6 bases). Germline V CDR1 and CDR2: SGHRS, YFSETQ. The germline V and J ends were trimmed by 0 bases and 0 bases, with 7 bases remaining between them. This CDR3 comprises 15 residues. CDR3 sequence (DNA): TGCGCCAGCAGCTTGGAAGGGGGTAGCAATCAGCCCCAGCATTTT. It is translated as CASSLEGGSNQPQHF.

V and J are TRBV29-1 and TRBJ2-1; 7 bases align to TRBD1. Germline CDR1 SQVTM, CDR2 ANQGSEA. Losses at the gene ends were 7 bases for V and 7 bases for J; bases not matched to a gene: 4. The CDR3 length is 11 residues. The CDR3 sequence: CSADRENEQFF. The CDR3 region has the DNA TGCAGCGCCGACAGGGAAAATGAGCAGTTCTTC.

This sequence joins TRBV2 and TRBJ2-2, with 16 positions matching TRBD2. From germline, CDR1 is SNHLY and CDR2 FYNNEI. V gave up 6 bases and J gave up 7 bases; unmatched junction bases: 2. There are 15 residues in the CDR3. CDR3 amino acids: CASRGTSGRVGELFF. The CDR3 region has the DNA TGTGCCAGCAGGGGGACTAGCGGGAGGGTCGGGGAGCTGTTTTTT.

On this clone itself: One junction end disagrees with the germline gene, perhaps due to a read error. V gene TRBV6-5 combines with J gene TRBJ2-5, with D tentatively TRBD1 (5 bases). This CDR3 comprises 13 residues. Germline CDR1 MNHEY, CDR2 SVGAGI. Here the CDR3 DNA reads TGTGCCAGCAGTAACTCTCAGGGAGAGACCCAGTACTTC. Its protein is CASSNSQGETQYF.

The chain links TRBV30 to TRBJ1-5, with 8 bases lining up with TRBD1. The CDR3 runs to 15 residues. Germline assignment: CDR1 GTSNPN and CDR2 SVGIG (reference sequence). V was clipped by 2 bases and J by 3 bases; unmatched bases: 6. CDR3 nucleotides: TGTGCCTGGAGTACCCCGGACAGGGCCAATCAGCCCCAGCATTTT. Protein product: CAWSTPDRANQPQHF.

This chain connects TRBV30 to TRBJ1-2; D unclear. CDR3 length: 10 residues. The germline CDR1 and CDR2 sequences are GTSNPN and SVGIG (reference sequence). V lost 3 bases, J lost 7 bases, and 6 bases lay in between. The CDR3 region has the DNA TGTGCCTGGAGGCGGGGTGGCTACACCTTC. Amino acids: CAWRRGGYTF.

The CDR3 DNA is TGTGCCAGCAGTTTAACCGAGGGGGCCCAAGAGACCCAGTACTTC. Its protein product is CASSLTEGAQETQYF. The rearrangement joins TRBV28 to TRBJ2-5; 7 bases line up with TRBD1. This CDR3 has 15 amino acids. Germline CDR1 and CDR2: MDHEN and SYDVKM. V shed 2 bases and J 1 base; nucleotides not matched to a gene: 4. Drawing the rest from reference TRBV28 and TRBJ2-5, the complete variable domain is DVKVTQSSRYLVKRTGEKVFLECVQDMDHENMFWYRQDPGLGLRLIYFSYDVKMKEKGDIPEGYSVSREKKERFSLILESASTNQTSMYLCASSLTEGAQETQYFGPGTRLLVL.

The rearrangement links TRBV5-1 to TRBJ2-3; 10 bases line up with TRBD1. The V segment lost 5 bases and the J segment 5 bases; nucleotides outside the gene matches: 8. CDR3 length equals 15 residues. Germline V lookup: CDR1 SGHRS, CDR2 YFSETQ. The CDR3 region is CASRPTDRGRDTQYF. CDR3 in DNA: TGCGCCAGCAGACCGACCGACAGGGGGCGAGATACGCAGTATTTT.

The chain carries TRBV5-4 and TRBJ1-1; D is possibly TRBD1 (6 bases). CDR1 and CDR2 (germline): SGHNT, YYREEE (reference sequence). V lost 1 base to trimming and J lost 11 bases, with 12 bases between them. CDR3 size: 12 residues. CDR3 in amino acids: CASSLRGGVAFF. Here the CDR3 DNA reads TGTGCCAGCAGCTTGAGGGGGGGCGTGGCTTTCTTT. The variable domain in full, completed from reference TRBV5-4 and TRBJ1-1, reads ETGVTQSPTHLIKTRGQQVTLRCSSQSGHNTVSWYQQALGQGPQFIFQYYREEENGRGNFPPRFSGLQFPNYSSELNVNALELDDSALYLCASSLRGGVAFFGQGTRLTVV.

The J gene is TRBJ1-1, the V gene TRBV13; 8 bases match TRBD1. From germline, CDR1 is PRHDT and CDR2 FYEKMQ (reference sequence). There are 13 residues in the CDR3. Trimming at V came to 9 bases and at J to 3 bases, leaving 6 bases not matched to a gene. The CDR3 sequence: CASRTGLHTEAFF. CDR3 in DNA: TGTGCCAGTCGGACAGGGTTGCACACTGAAGCTTTCTTT.

The chain links TRBV5-4 to TRBJ1-4; perhaps TRBD1 as D (5 bases). Trimming removed 0 bases at V and 2 bases at J, with 11 bases between. Germline values: CDR1 SGHNT, CDR2 YYREEE (reference sequence). The CDR3 is made up of 16 amino acids. CDR3 coding DNA: TGTGCCAGCAGCTTGGGGATGGGGCTGACTAATGAAAAACTGTTTTTT. This encodes CASSLGMGLTNEKLFF.

The rearrangement links TRBV7-6 to TRBJ1-1, with 11 bases lining up with TRBD1. The CDR3 consists of 17 residues. The V gene end was trimmed by 3 bases and the J gene end by 1 base; junction bases not matched to a gene: 7. Germline CDR1 is SGHVS and CDR2 is FNYEAQ. The CDR3, as DNA: TGTGCCAGCAGCTTTTTTCTGGGACAGGGGGAGAACACTGAAGCTTTCTTT. This gives the protein CASSFFLGQGENTEAFF. The variable domain in full, with the rest retrieved from reference TRBV7-6 and TRBJ1-1, is GAGVSQSPRYKVTKRGQDVALRCDPISGHVSLYWYRQALGQGPEFLTYFNYEAQQDKSGLPNDRFSAERPEGSISTLTIQRTEQRDSAMYRCASSFFLGQGENTEAFFGQGTRLTVV.

In regard to this clone: A read error may produce the germline difference seen at one junction end. The V and J genes are TRBV7-9 and TRBJ1-1; 7 positions agree with TRBD1. Germline V gene data show CDR1 as SEHNR and CDR2 as FQNEAQ (reference sequence). The CDR3 consists of 18 residues. DNA for the CDR3: TGTTCCAGCAGCTTAGGAGCGCGAGGGGGCGGGATGAACACTGAAGCTTTCTTT. This sequence encodes CSSSLGARGGGMNTEAFF.

The chain recombines TRBV5-8 with TRBJ2-5, with D possibly matching TRBD1 (5 bases). The better agreement between TRBJ2-7 and the DNA end casts doubt on the J call. Germline V gene data show CDR1 as SGHTS and CDR2 as YDEGEE. The CDR3 sequence is 14 residues long. CDR3 in amino acids: CASSSSDSSYEQYF. The DNA of the CDR3 is TGTGCCAGCAGTTCGTCCGACAGCTCCTACGAGCAGTACTTC.

The chain employs TRBV5-1 and TRBJ1-3, with 9 bases lining up with TRBD1. Trimming removed 3 bases from V and 3 bases from J; junction bases left unmatched: 4. The CDR3 sequence is 15 residues long. The germline CDR1 and CDR2 sequences are SGHRS and YFSETQ. CDR3 in amino acids: CASSWMGQGGNTIYF. The CDR3 DNA is TGCGCCAGCAGCTGGATGGGACAGGGTGGAAACACCATATATTTT.

CDR3 DNA sequence: TGTGCCAGCAGCTCACAGGTGACTGGGGCCAACGTCCTGACTTTC. It translates to CASSSQVTGANVLTF. The chain combines TRBV6-5 with TRBJ2-6, with a tentative D call TRBD1 (5 bases). Germline CDR1 reads MNHEY; CDR2 reads SVGAGI. This CDR3 has 15 amino acids. The V and J ends lost 6 bases and 2 bases respectively, with 11 bases between them.

The gene calls are TRBV5-1 and TRBJ1-1, with a tentative D call TRBD1 (5 bases). V was pared by 2 bases and J by 7 bases, with 18 bases between. Looked up from germline, CDR1 is SGHRS and CDR2 is YFSETQ. This CDR3 comprises 15 residues. The CDR3 DNA reads as TGCGCCAGCAGCTTCCGGTTTCCGGCGGGGGATGAAGCTTTCTTT. This gives the protein CASSFRFPAGDEAFF.

The chain recombines TRBV2 with TRBJ2-7; D not resolved. Germline V gene sequence: CDR1 SNHLY, CDR2 FYNNEI. The CDR3 is 13 residues long. Trimming removed 5 bases at V and 0 bases at J, with 8 bases between. As DNA, the CDR3 is TGTGCCAGCAGTCCGCGGAGCTCCTACGAGCAGTACTTC. Translated: CASSPRSSYEQYF. Full variable domain (outside the CDR3, taken from reference TRBV2 and TRBJ2-7): EPEVTQTPSHQVTQMGQEVILRCVPISNHLYFYWYRQILGQKVEFLVSFYNNEISEKSEIFDDQFSVERPDGSNFTLKIRSTKLEDSAMYFCASSPRSSYEQYFGPGTRLTVT.